This TCR beta chain was observed in a study of immune evolution from preneoplasia to lung adenocarcinoma. General study findings and limits: T cell clonality was higher in KRAS-mutant than EGFR-mutant or wild-type nodules. Normal lung had highest clonality; later lesions appeared denser, more diverse. Normal lung had the highest top T cell clone frequencies.

As for this clone: The antigen remains unidentified.

Each case's diagnosis was confirmed by two pathologists on H&E. The CDR3 is made up of 13 amino acids. Germline V gene sequence: CDR1 SGHDT, CDR2 YYEEEE. Trimming removed 2 bases at V and 1 base at J, with 7 bases between. Libraries were prepared by immunoSEQ multiplex PCR; TCRdb keeps only in-frame clonotypes and omits some of them. In the table there are 7,400 or so clones, around 77% of which are singletons. Specimen: FFPE lung adenocarcinoma in situ tissue. The clonotype originates from a donor at least 70 years old with lung adenocarcinoma. Some clones in this sample may be carry-over from other donors' samples. The chain combines TRBV5-6 with TRBJ2-7, with D uncertain. In DNA, the CDR3 is TGTGCCAGCAGCTTATGGAATTCCTACGAGCAGTACTTC. It is translated as CASSLWNSYEQYF.